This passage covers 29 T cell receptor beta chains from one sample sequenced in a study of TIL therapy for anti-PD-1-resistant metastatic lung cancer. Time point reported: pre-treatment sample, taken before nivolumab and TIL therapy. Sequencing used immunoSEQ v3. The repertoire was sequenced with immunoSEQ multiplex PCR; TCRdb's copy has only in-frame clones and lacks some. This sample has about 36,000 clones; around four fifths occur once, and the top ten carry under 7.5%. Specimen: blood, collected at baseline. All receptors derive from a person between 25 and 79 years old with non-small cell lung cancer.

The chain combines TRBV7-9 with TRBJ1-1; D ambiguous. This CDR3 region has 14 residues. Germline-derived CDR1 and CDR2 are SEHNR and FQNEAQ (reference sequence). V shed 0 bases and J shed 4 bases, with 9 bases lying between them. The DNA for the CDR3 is TGTGCCAGCAGCTTAGCTGGCATCCTCACTGAAGCTTTCTTT. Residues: CASSLAGILTEAFF.

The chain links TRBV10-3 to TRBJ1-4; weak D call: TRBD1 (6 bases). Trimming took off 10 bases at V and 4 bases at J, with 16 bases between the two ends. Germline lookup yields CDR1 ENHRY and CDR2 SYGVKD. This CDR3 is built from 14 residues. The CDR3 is CATRGQQVNEKLFF. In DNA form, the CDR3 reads TGTGCCACCAGAGGACAGCAAGTTAATGAAAAACTGTTTTTT.

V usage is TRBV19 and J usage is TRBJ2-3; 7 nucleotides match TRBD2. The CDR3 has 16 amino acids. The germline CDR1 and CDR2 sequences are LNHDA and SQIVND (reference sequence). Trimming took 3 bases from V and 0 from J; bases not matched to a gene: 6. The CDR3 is CASSMLAGASTDTQYF. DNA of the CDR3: TGTGCCAGTAGTATGTTAGCGGGCGCGAGCACAGATACGCAGTATTTT.

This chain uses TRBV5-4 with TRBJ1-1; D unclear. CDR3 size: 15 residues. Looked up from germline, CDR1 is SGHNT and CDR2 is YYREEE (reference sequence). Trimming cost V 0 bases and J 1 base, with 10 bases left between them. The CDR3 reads CASSLVPESNTEAFF. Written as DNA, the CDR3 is TGTGCCAGCAGCTTGGTTCCAGAGTCGAACACTGAAGCTTTCTTT.

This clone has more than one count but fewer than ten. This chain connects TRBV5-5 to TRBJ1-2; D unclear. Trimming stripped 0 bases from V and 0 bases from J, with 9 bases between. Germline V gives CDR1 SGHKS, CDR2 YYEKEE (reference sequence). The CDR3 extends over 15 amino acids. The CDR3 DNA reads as TGTGCCAGCAGCTTGGTCGGATACCCTAACTATGGCTACACCTTC. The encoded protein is CASSLVGYPNYGYTF.

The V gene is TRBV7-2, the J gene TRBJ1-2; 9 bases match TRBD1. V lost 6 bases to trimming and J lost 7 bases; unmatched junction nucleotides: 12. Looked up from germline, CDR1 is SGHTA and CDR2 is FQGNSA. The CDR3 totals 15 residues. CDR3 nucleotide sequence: TGTGCCAGCAGATATATATCGGACAGGGGATCTGGCTACACCTTC. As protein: CASRYISDRGSGYTF.

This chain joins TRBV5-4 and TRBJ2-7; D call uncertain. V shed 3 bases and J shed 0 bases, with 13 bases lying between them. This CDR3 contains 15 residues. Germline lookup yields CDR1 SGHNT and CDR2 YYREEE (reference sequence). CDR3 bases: TGTGCCAGCAGCTCCCGGGCAGGCAGCTCCTACGAGCAGTACTTC. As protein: CASSSRAGSSYEQYF.

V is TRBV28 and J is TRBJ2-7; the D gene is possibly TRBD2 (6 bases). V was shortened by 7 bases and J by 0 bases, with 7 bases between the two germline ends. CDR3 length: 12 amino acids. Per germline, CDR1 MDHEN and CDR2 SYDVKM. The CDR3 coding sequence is TGTGCCAGCATGACTAGCTCCTACGAGCAGTACTTC. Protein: CASMTSSYEQYF.

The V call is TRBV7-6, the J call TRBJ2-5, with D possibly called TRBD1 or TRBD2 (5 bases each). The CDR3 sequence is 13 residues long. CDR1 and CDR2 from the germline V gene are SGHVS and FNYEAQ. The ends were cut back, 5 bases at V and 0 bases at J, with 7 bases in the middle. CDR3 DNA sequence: TGTGCCAGCAGCCGGGGACACCAAGAGACCCAGTACTTC. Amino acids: CASSRGHQETQYF.

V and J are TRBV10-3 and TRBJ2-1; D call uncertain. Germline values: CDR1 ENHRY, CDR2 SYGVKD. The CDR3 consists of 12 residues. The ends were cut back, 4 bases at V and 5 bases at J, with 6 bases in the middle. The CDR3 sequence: CAISGIHNEQFF. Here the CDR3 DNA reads TGTGCCATCAGTGGGATCCACAATGAGCAGTTCTTC.

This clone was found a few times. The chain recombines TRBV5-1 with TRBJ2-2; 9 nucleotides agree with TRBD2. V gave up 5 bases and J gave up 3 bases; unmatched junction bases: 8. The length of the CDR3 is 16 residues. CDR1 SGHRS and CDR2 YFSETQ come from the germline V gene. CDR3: CASRRIAGGDTGELFF. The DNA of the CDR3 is TGCGCCAGCAGGCGTATTGCGGGAGGGGACACCGGGGAGCTGTTTTTT. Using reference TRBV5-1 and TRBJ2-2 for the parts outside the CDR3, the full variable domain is KAGVTQTPRYLIKTRGQQVTLSCSPISGHRSVSWYQQTPGQGLQFLFEYFSETQRNKGNFPGRFSGRQFSNSRSEMNVSTLELGDSALYLCASRRIAGGDTGELFFGEGSRLTVL.

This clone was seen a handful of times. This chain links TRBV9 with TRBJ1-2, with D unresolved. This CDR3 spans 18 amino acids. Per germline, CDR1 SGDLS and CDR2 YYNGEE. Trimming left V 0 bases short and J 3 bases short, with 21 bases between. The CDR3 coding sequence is TGTGCCAGCAGCGTAGGCCTCGGATTGCTCACGCGGGACTATGGCTACACCTTC. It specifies CASSVGLGLLTRDYGYTF.

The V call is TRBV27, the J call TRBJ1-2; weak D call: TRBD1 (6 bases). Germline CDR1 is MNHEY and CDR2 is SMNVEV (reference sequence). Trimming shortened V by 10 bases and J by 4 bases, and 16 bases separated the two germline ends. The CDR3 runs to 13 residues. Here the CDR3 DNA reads TGTGCCATTTCTCCGACAGGCGCCTATGGCTACACCTTC. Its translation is CAISPTGAYGYTF.

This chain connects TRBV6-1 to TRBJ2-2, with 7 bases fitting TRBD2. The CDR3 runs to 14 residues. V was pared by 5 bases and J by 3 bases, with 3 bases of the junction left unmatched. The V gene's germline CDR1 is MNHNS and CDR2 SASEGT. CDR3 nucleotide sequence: TGTGCCAGCAGTAGCGGGGAGGACACCGGGGAGCTGTTTTTT. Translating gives CASSSGEDTGELFF.

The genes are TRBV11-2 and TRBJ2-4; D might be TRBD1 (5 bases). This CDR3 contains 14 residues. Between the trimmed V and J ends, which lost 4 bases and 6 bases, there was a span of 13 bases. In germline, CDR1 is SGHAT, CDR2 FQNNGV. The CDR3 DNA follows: TGTGCCAGCAGCTCCGGTGGGGCCCTAAACATTCAGTACTTC. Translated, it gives CASSSGGALNIQYF.

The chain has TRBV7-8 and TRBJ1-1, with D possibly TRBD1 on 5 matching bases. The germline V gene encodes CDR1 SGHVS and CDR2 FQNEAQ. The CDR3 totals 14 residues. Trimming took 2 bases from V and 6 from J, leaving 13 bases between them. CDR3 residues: CASSLKRGGAEAFF. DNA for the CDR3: TGTGCCAGCAGCTTAAAGAGGGGAGGGGCTGAAGCTTTCTTT.

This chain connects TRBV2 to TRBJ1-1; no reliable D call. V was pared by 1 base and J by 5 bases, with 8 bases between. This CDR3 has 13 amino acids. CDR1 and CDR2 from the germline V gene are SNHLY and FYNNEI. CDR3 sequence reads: CASSEGVWTEAFF. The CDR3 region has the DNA TGTGCCAGCAGTGAAGGGGTATGGACTGAAGCTTTCTTT.

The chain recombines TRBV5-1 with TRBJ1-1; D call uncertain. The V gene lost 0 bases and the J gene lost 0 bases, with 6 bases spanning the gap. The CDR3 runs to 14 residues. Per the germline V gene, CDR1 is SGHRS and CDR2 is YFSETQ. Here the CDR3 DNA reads TGCGCCAGCAGCTTGGTTTGGATGAACACTGAAGCTTTCTTT. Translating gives CASSLVWMNTEAFF. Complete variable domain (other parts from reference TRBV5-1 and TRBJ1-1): KAGVTQTPRYLIKTRGQQVTLSCSPISGHRSVSWYQQTPGQGLQFLFEYFSETQRNKGNFPGRFSGRQFSNSRSEMNVSTLELGDSALYLCASSLVWMNTEAFFGQGTRLTVV.

CDR3 loop: CSVGGRVSGEQFF. The CDR3 nucleotides are TGCAGCGTTGGCGGGAGGGTTTCAGGTGAGCAGTTCTTC. The V and J genes are TRBV29-1 and TRBJ2-1, with 9 positions matching TRBD2. The V gene's germline CDR1 is SQVTM and CDR2 ANQGSEA. The ends lost 4 bases at V and 9 bases at J; junction bases unmatched: 7. The CDR3 is 13 amino acids.

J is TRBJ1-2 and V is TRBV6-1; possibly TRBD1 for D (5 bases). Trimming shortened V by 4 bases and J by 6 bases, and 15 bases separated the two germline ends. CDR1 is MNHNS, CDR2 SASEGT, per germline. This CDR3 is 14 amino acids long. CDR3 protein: CASSVSGPRNGYTF. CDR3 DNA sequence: TGTGCCAGCAGTGTTTCGGGACCAAGGAATGGCTACACCTTC.

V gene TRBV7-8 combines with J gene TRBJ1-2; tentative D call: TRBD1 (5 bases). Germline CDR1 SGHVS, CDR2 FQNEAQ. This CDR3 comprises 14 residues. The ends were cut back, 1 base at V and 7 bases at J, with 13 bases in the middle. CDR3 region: CASSLGGGFPGYTF. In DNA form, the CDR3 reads TGTGCCAGCAGCTTAGGGGGCGGTTTTCCTGGCTACACCTTC.

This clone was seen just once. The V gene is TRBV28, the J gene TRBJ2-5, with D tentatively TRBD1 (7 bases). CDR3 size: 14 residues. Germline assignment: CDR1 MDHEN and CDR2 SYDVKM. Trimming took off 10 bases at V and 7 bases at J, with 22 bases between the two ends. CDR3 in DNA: TGTGCCATCTCGTGGGGCAGGGGGGTCTGGACCCAGTACTTC. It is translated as CAISWGRGVWTQYF.

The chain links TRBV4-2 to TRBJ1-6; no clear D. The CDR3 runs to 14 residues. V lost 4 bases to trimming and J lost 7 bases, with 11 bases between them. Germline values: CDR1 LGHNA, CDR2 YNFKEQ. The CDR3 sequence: CASSLPSTNSPLHF. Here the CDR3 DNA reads TGTGCCAGCAGCCTACCCTCTACGAATTCACCCCTCCACTTT.

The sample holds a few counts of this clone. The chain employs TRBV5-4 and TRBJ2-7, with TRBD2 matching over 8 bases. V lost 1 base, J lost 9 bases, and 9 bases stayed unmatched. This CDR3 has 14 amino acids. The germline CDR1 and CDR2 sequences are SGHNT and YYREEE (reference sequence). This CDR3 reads CASSLSGTSSVQYF. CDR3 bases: TGTGCCAGCAGCTTGTCGGGGACTAGTTCTGTGCAGTACTTC.

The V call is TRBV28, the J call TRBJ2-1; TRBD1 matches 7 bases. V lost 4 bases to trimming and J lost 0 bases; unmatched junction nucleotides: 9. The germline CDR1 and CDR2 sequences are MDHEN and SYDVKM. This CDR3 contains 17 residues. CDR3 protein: CASSYSPAGGSYNEQFF. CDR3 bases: TGTGCCAGCAGTTATTCCCCAGCAGGGGGCTCCTACAATGAGCAGTTCTTC.

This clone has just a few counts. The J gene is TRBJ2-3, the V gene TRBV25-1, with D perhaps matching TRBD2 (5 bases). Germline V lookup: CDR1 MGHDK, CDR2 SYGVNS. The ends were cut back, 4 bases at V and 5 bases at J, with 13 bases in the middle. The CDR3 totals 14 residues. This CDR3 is CASSVTRDVDTQYF. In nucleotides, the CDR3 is TGTGCCAGCAGTGTTACGAGGGATGTAGATACGCAGTATTTT. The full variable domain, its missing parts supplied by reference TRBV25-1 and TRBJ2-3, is EADIYQTPRYLVIGTGKKITLECSQTMGHDKMYWYQQDPGMELHLIHYSYGVNSTEKGDLSSESTVSRIRTEHFPLTLESARPSHTSQYLCASSVTRDVDTQYFGPGTRLTVL.

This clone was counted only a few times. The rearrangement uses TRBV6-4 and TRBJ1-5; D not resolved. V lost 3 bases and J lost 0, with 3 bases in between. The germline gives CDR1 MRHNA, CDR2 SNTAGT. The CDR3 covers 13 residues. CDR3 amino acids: CASSESSNQPQHF. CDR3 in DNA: TGTGCCAGCAGTGAATCTAGCAATCAGCCCCAGCATTTT.

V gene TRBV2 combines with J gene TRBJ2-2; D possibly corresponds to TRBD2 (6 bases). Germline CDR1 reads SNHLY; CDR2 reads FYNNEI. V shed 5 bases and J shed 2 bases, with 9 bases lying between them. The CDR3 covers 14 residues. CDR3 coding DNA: TGTGCCAGCAGTTGGGGGGATAACACCGGGGAGCTGTTTTTT. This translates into CASSWGDNTGELFF.

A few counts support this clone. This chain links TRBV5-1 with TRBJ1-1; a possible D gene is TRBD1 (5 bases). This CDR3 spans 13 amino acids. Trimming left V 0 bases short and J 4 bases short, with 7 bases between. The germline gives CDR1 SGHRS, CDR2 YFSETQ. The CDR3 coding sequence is TGCGCCAGCAGCTTGGAAGGGGTCACTGAAGCTTTCTTT. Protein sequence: CASSLEGVTEAFF.